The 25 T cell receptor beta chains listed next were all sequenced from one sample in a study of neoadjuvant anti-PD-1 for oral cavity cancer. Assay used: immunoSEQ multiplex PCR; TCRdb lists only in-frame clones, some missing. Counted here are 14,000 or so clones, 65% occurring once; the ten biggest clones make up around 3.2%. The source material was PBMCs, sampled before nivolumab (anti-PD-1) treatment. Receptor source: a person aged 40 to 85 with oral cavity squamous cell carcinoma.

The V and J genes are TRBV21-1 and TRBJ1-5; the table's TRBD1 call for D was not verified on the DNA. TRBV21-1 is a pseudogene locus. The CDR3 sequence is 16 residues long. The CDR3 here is CASSKGRAACDQPQHF. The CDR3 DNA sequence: TGTGCCAGCAGCAAAGGCAGGGCGGCTTGTGATCAGCCCCAGCATTTT.

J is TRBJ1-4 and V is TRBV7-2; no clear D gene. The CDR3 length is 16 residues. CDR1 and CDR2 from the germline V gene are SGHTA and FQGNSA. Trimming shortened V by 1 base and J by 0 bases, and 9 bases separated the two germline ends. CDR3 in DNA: TGTGCCAGCAGCTTAGACAGCGGAACAACTAATGAAAAACTGTTTTTT. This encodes CASSLDSGTTNEKLFF.

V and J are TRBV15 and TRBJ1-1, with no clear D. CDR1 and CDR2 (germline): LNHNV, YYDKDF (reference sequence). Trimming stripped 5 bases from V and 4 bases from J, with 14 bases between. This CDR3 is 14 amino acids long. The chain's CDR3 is CATSLERVGTEAFF. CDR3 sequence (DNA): TGTGCCACCAGCCTAGAACGGGTAGGCACTGAAGCTTTCTTT.

The CDR3 sequence is CASSWTGSSIRELFF. In DNA, the CDR3 is TGTGCCAGCAGTTGGACAGGGAGTTCAATCCGGGAGCTGTTTTTT. The J gene is TRBJ2-2, the V gene TRBV6-5; 8 positions agree with TRBD1. The V and J ends lost 4 bases and 9 bases, in that order; junction bases with no gene match: 10. Germline V lookup: CDR1 MNHEY, CDR2 SVGAGI. This CDR3 spans 15 amino acids.

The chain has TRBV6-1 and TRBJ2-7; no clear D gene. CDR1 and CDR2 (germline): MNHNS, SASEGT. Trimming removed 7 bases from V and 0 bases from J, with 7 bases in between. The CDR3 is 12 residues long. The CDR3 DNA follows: TGTGCCAGCAATTCGGACTCCTACGAGCAGTACTTC. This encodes CASNSDSYEQYF.

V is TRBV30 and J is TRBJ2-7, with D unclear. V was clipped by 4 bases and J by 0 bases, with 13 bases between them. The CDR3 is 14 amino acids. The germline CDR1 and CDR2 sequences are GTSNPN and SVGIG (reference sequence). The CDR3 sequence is CAWTASYSSYEQYF. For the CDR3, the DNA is TGTGCCTGGACGGCAAGTTACAGCTCCTACGAGCAGTACTTC. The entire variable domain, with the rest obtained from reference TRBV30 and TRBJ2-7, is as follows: SQTIHQWPATLVQPVGSPLSLECTVEGTSNPNLYWYRQAAGRGLQLLFYSVGIGQISSEVPQNLSASRPQDRQFILSSKKLLLSDSGFYLCAWTASYSSYEQYFGPGTRLTVT.

The CDR3 is CASSGGVDGYTF. Written as DNA, the CDR3 is TGTGCCAGCAGCGGAGGAGTAGATGGCTACACCTTC. This chain links TRBV9 with TRBJ1-2; D not certain. Germline values: CDR1 SGDLS, CDR2 YYNGEE. This CDR3 spans 12 amino acids. V was cut by 3 bases and J by 6 bases, with 9 bases left in between.

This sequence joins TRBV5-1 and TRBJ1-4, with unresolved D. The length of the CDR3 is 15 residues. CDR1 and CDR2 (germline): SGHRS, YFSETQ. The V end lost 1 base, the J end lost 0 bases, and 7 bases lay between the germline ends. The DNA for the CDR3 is TGCGCCAGCAGCTTGAACAGTGCAACTAATGAAAAACTGTTTTTT. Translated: CASSLNSATNEKLFF.

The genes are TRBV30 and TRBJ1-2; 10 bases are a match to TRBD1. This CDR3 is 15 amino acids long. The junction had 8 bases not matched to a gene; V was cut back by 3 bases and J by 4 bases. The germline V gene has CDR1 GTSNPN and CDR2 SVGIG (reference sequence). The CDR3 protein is CAWRGKDRGIYGYTF. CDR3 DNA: TGTGCCTGGAGAGGCAAGGACAGGGGGATCTATGGCTACACCTTC.

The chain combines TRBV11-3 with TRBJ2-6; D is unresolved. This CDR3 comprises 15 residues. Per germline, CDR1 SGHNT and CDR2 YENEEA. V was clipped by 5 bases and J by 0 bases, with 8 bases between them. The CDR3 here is CASSPGYSGANVLTF. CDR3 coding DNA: TGTGCCAGCAGCCCCGGTTACTCTGGGGCCAACGTCCTGACTTTC.

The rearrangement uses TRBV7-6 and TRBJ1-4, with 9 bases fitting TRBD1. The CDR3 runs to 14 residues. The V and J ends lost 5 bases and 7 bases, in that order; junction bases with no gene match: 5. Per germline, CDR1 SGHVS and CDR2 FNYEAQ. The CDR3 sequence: CASSQTGGFEKLFF. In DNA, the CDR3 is TGTGCCAGCAGCCAAACAGGGGGCTTTGAAAAACTGTTTTTT. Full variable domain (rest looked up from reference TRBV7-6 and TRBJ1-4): GAGVSQSPRYKVTKRGQDVALRCDPISGHVSLYWYRQALGQGPEFLTYFNYEAQQDKSGLPNDRFSAERPEGSISTLTIQRTEQRDSAMYRCASSQTGGFEKLFFGSGTQLSVL.

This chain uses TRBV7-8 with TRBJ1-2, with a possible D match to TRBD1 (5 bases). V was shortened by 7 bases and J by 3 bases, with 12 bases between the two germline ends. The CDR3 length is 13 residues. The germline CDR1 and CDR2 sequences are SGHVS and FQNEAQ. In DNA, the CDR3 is TGTGCCAGCAAGGGGCTGAGGGACTATGGCTACACCTTC. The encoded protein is CASKGLRDYGYTF.

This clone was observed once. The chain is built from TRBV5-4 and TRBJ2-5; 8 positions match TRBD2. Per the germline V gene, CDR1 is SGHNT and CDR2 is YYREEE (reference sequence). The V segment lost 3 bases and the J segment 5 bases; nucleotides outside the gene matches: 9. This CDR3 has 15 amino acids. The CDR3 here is CASSWTGGPGETQYF. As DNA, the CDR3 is TGTGCCAGCAGCTGGACGGGAGGGCCGGGTGAGACCCAGTACTTC.

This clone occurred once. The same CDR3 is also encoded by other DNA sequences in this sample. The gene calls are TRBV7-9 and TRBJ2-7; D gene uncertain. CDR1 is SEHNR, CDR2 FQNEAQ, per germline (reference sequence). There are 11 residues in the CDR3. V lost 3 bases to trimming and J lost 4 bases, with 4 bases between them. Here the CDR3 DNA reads TGTGCCAGCAGCTTGTCGTACGAGCAGTACTTC. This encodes CASSLSYEQYF.

The CDR3 loop reads CASSQAPRGPKYF. CDR3 coding DNA: TGTGCCAGCAGCCAAGCCCCCAGGGGGCCTAAGTACTTC. The chain carries TRBV14 and TRBJ2-4; 8 positions match TRBD1. The V and J ends lost 1 base and 14 bases, in that order; junction bases with no gene match: 7. This CDR3 has 13 amino acids. The V gene's germline CDR1 is SGHDN and CDR2 FVKESK. The variable domain in full, with the rest retrieved from reference TRBV14 and TRBJ2-4, is EAGVTQFPSHSVIEKGQTVTLRCDPISGHDNLYWYRRVMGKEIKFLLHFVKESKQDESGMPNNRFLAERTGGTYSTLKVQPAELEDSGVYFCASSQAPRGPKYFGAGTRLSVL.

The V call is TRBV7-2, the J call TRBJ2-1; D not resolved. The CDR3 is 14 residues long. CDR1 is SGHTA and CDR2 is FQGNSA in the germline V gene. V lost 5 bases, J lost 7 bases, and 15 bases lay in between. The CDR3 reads CASSLNRWGNEQFF. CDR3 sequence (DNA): TGTGCCAGCAGCCTTAATAGGTGGGGTAATGAGCAGTTCTTC.

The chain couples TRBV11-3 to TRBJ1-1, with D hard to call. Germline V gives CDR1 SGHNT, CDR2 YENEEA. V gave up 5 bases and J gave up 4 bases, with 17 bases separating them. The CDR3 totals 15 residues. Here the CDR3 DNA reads TGTGCCAGCAGCCCCCGGTCCCGGAGGGTCACTGAAGCTTTCTTT. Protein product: CASSPRSRRVTEAFF.

The CDR3 here is CAISTGTYGYTF. The CDR3 nucleotides read TGTGCCATTTCGACAGGCACCTATGGCTACACCTTC. The chain uses TRBV6-6 and TRBJ1-2; D might be TRBD1 (6 bases). Germline V gene data show CDR1 as MNHNY and CDR2 as SVGAGI (reference sequence). CDR3 length equals 12 residues. V was shortened by 10 bases and J by 4 bases, with 13 bases between the two germline ends.

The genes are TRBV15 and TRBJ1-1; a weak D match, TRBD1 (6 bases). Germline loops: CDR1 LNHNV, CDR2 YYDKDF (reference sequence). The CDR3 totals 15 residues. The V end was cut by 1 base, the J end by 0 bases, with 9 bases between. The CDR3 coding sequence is TGTGCCACCAGCAGAGGGACAGTTTTGAACACTGAAGCTTTCTTT. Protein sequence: CATSRGTVLNTEAFF.

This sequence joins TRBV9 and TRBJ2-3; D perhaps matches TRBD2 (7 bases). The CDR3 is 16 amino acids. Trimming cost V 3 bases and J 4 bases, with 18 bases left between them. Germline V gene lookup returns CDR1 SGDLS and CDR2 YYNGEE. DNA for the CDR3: TGTGCCAGCAGCGGCCGATGGGGGGGCGCATCAGATACGCAGTATTTT. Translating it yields CASSGRWGGASDTQYF.

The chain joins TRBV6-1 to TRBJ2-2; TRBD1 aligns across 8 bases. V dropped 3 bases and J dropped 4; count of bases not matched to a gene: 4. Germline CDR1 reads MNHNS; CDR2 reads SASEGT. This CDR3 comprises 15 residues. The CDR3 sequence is CASSDRQGSTGELFF. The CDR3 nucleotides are TGTGCCAGCAGTGACCGACAGGGGAGCACCGGGGAGCTGTTTTTT.

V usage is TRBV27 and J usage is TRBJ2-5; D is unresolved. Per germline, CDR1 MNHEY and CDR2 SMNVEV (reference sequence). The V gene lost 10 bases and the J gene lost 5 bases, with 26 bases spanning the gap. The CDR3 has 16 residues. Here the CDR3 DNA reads TGTGCCACCACCTACGGCCTCGGCCCCCGGTTGGAGACCCAGTACTTC. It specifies CATTYGLGPRLETQYF.

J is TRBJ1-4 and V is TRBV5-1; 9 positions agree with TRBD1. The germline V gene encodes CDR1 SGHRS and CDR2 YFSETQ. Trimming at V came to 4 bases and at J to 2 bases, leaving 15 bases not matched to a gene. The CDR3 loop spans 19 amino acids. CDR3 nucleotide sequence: TGCGCCAGCAGCGTGGAACCACAGGGGGCGCTTCGGACTAATGAAAAACTGTTTTTT. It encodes CASSVEPQGALRTNEKLFF.

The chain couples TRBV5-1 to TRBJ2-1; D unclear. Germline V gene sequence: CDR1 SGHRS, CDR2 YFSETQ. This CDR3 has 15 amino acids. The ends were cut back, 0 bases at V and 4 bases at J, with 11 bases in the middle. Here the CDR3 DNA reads TGCGCCAGCAGCTTGGGGTCAGGTATTTACAATGAGCAGTTCTTC. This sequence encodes CASSLGSGIYNEQFF.

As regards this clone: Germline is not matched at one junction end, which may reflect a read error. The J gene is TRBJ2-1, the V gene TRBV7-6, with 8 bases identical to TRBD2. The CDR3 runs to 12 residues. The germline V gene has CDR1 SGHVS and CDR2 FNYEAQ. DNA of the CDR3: TGTGCCAGCAGCGACAGCGGGGGACTACAGCTCTTC. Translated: CASSDSGGLQLF.